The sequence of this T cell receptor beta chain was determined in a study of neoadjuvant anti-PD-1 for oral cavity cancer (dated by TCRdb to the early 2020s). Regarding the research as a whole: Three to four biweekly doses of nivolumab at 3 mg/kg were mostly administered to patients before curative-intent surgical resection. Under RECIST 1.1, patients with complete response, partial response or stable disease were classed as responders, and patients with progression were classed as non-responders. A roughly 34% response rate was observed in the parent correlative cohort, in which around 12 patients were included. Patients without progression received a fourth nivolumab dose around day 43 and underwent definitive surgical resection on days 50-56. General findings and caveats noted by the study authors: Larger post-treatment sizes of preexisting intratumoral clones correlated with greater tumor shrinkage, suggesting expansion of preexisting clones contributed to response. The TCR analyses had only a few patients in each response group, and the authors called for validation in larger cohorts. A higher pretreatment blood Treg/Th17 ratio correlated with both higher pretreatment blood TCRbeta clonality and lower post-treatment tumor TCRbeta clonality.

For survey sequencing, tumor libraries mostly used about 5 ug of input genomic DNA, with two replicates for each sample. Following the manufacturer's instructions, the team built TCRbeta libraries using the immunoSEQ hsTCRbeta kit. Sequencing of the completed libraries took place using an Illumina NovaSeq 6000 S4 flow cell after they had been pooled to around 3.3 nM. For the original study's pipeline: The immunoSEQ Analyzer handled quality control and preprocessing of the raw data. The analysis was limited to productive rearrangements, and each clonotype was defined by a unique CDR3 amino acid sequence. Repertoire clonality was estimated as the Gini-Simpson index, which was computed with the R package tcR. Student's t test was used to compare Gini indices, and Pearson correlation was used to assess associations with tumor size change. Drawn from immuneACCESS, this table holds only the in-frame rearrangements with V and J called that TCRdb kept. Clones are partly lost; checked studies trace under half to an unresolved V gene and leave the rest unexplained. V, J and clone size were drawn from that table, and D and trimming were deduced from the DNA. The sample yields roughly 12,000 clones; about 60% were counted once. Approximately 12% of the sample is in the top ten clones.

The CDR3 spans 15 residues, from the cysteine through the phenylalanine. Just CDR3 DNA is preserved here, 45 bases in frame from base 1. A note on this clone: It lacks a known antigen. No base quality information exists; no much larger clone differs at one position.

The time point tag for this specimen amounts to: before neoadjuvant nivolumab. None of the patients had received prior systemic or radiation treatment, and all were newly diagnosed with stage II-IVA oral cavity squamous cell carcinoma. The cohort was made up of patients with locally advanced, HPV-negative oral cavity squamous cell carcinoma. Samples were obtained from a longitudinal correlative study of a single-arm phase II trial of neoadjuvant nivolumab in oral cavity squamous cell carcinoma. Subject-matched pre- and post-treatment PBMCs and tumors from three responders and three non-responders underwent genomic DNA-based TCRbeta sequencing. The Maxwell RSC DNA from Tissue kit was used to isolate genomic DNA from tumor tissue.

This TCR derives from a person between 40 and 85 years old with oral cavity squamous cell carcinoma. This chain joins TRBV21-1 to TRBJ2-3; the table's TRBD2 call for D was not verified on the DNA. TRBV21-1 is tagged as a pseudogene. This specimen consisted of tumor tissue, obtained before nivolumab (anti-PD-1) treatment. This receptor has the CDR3 CASRAVSGSTDTQYF. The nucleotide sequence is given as TGTGCCAGCAGGGCGGTTAGCGGCAGCACAGATACGCAGTATTTT.